The clone carrying this T cell receptor (beta chain) was seen only a few times. The sample comes from a study of human T cells and chemical hapten exposure. Unseparated into fractions, whole blood served as the source from which total RNA was extracted. MiXCR, applied by TCRdb to the 5' RACE reads, yields one record per CDR3 protein. The data hold over 95,000 distinct CDR3 sequences, with approximately 20% observed a single time. This CDR3 is 14 amino acids long. The V gene lost 7 bases and the J gene lost 0 bases, with 12 bases spanning the gap. CDR1 and CDR2 (germline): SGHRS, YFSETQ. This sequence joins TRBV5-1 and TRBJ2-3, with D hard to call. The sequence was collected from a human donor in good health. In DNA form, the CDR3 reads TGCGCCAGCGGCATCCAAGACAGCACAGATACGCAGTATTTT. This codes for CASGIQDSTDTQYF. Variable domain in full (rest from reference TRBV5-1 and TRBJ2-3): KAGVTQTPRYLIKTRGQQVTLSCSPISGHRSVSWYQQTPGQGLQFLFEYFSETQRNKGNFPGRFSGRQFSNSRSEMNVSTLELGDSALYLCASGIQDSTDTQYFGPGTRLTVL.